This T cell receptor beta chain comes out of a study of T cells and Merkel cell carcinoma outcomes. This CDR3 has 13 residues. Germline CDR1 SGHRS, CDR2 YFSETQ. Produced via immunoSEQ multiplex PCR; TCRdb's table is partial and in-frame only. The table has more than 6,000 clones, 70% to 75% seen once. Note on this clone: Its antigen remains unidentified. Compared with germline, one end of the junction differs, possibly owing to a read error. Additional DNA sequences in this sample encode the identical CDR3.

Study observations and caveats: In Merkel cell carcinoma, repertoire and T-cell density reportedly predicted outcomes.

V usage is TRBV5-1 and J usage is TRBJ1-1; D is unclear. The sample comprised tumor tissue from Merkel cell carcinoma. This clonotype was obtained from a human donor with Merkel cell carcinoma. Some clones in this sample may be carry-over from other donors' samples. In DNA, the CDR3 is TGCGCTAGCAGCTTGGAATGGGACACTGAAGCTTTCTTT. Translating it yields CASSLEWDTEAFF.